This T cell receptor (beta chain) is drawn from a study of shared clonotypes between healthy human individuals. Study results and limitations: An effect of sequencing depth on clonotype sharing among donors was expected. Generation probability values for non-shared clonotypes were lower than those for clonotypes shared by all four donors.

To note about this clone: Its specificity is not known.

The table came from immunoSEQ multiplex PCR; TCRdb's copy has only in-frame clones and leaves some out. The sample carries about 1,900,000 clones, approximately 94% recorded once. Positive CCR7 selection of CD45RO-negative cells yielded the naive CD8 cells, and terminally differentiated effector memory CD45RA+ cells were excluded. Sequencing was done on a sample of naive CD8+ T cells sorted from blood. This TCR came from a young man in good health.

CDR3: CASSSWSSYEQYF. CDR3 DNA sequence: TGTGCCAGCTCCAGCTGGAGCTCCTACGAGCAGTACTTC. J is TRBJ2-7 and V is TRBV5-4; D is uncertain. The V gene's germline CDR1 is SGHNT and CDR2 YYREEE (reference sequence). The CDR3 has 13 residues. Trimming stripped 7 bases from V and 0 bases from J, with 11 bases between.